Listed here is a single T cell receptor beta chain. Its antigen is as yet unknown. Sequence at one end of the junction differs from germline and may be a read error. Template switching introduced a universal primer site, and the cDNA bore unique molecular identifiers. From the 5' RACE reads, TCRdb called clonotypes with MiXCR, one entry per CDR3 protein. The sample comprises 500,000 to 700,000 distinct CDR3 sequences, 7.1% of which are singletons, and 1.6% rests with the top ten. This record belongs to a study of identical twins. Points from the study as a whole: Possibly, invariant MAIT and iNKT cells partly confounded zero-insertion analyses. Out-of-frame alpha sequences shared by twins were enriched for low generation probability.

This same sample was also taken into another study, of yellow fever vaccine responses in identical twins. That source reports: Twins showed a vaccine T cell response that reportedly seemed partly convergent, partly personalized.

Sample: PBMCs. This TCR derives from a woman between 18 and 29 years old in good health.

The chain's CDR3 is CGSSLSSEAFF. In nucleotides, the CDR3 is TGTGGCAGCAGTTTATCTAGTGAAGCTTTCTTT. The J gene is TRBJ1-1, the V gene TRBV28; D is ambiguous. The CDR3 consists of 11 residues. Germline V gives CDR1 MDHEN, CDR2 SYDVKM. Based on the CDR3 plus reference TRBV28 and TRBJ1-1, the full variable domain is DVKVTQSSRYLVKRTGEKVFLECVQDMDHENMFWYRQDPGLGLRLIYFSYDVKMKEKGDIPEGYSVSREKKERFSLILESASTNQTSMYLCGSSLSSEAFFGQGTRLTVV.